Below are 25 T cell receptor beta chains sequenced from a single sample in a study of cytomegalovirus exposure and HLA in healthy donors. In the PCR, 60 Vbeta and 13 Jbeta primers were used. The method was immunoSEQ multiplex PCR; TCRdb's version includes in-frame clones alone and lacks a portion of them. The data hold about 35,000 clones, with less than 85% observed a single time. Sequencing input: PBMCs. These receptors all stem from a male donor in good health and CMV-seronegative.

The V gene is TRBV5-6, the J gene TRBJ1-1; no reliable D call. This CDR3 comprises 12 residues. Germline V gene sequence: CDR1 SGHDT, CDR2 YYEEEE. The V and J ends lost 6 bases and 6 bases respectively, with 12 bases between them. The CDR3: CASISVSAEAFF. The CDR3 DNA reads as TGTGCCAGCATCTCCGTGAGCGCTGAAGCTTTCTTT. Together with reference TRBV5-6 and TRBJ1-1, the CDR3 gives the full variable domain: DAGVTQSPTHLIKTRGQQVTLRCSPKSGHDTVSWYQQALGQGPQFIFQYYEEEERQRGNFPDRFSGHQFPNYSSELNVNALLLGDSALYLCASISVSAEAFFGQGTRLTVV.

V and J are TRBV30 and TRBJ2-7, with 8 bases that match TRBD2. The ends lost 4 bases at V and 6 bases at J; junction bases unmatched: 5. The V gene's germline CDR1 is GTSNPN and CDR2 SVGIG (reference sequence). CDR3 length: 12 residues. The CDR3 nucleotides read TGTGCCTGGACGACGGGGGGGCTCGAGCAGTACTTC. Encoded protein: CAWTTGGLEQYF. The entire variable domain, with the rest obtained from reference TRBV30 and TRBJ2-7, is as follows: SQTIHQWPATLVQPVGSPLSLECTVEGTSNPNLYWYRQAAGRGLQLLFYSVGIGQISSEVPQNLSASRPQDRQFILSSKKLLLSDSGFYLCAWTTGGLEQYFGPGTRLTVT.

In its sample, this clone was seen once. This chain links TRBV5-6 with TRBJ1-2; 10 bases are a match to TRBD1. Unmatched junction bases numbered 1, after V lost 0 bases and J lost 5 bases. The germline V gene encodes CDR1 SGHDT and CDR2 YYEEEE. The CDR3 extends over 14 amino acids. The CDR3 DNA follows: TGTGCCAGCAGCTTGGGGACAGGGGGGTATGGCTACACCTTC. Translating it yields CASSLGTGGYGYTF.

This chain uses TRBV30 with TRBJ2-7, with D hard to call. V was pared by 0 bases and J by 2 bases, with 5 bases between. The CDR3 contains 12 residues. The V gene's germline CDR1 is GTSNPN and CDR2 SVGIG (reference sequence). The CDR3 sequence is CAWSVTTYEQYF. For the CDR3, the DNA is TGTGCCTGGAGTGTAACTACCTACGAGCAGTACTTC.

V gene TRBV4-2 combines with J gene TRBJ1-1, with D unclear. CDR1 and CDR2 (germline): LGHNA, YNFKEQ. This CDR3 comprises 14 residues. The ends were cut back, 0 bases at V and 8 bases at J, with 13 bases in the middle. CDR3: CASSQDYADREAFF. CDR3 nucleotides: TGTGCCAGCAGCCAAGATTATGCAGATCGAGAAGCTTTCTTT.

In this sample, this clone turned up a few times. V is TRBV5-1 and J is TRBJ1-6, with 7 bases aligning to TRBD1. Germline loops: CDR1 SGHRS, CDR2 YFSETQ. The V gene end was trimmed by 4 bases and the J gene end by 3 bases; junction bases not matched to a gene: 10. The CDR3 extends over 17 amino acids. CDR3 nucleotides: TGCGCCAGCAGCCCGACAGGGACAGACCACTATAATTCACCCCTCCACTTT. It encodes CASSPTGTDHYNSPLHF.

The rearrangement joins TRBV10-3 to TRBJ1-1, with D unclear. CDR1 is ENHRY, CDR2 SYGVKD, per germline. V dropped 3 bases and J dropped 0 bases, with 14 bases sitting between them. CDR3 size: 16 residues. DNA of the CDR3: TGTGCCATCAGTGATCCGGCAGGCCCGATGAACACTGAAGCTTTCTTT. The encoded protein is CAISDPAGPMNTEAFF.

J is TRBJ2-1 and V is TRBV5-1; 9 bases agree with TRBD1. V was clipped by 3 bases and J by 7 bases; unmatched bases: 8. Germline V gene data show CDR1 as SGHRS and CDR2 as YFSETQ. The length of the CDR3 is 15 residues. The DNA of the CDR3 is TGCGCCAGCAGCTCGACTATAGGACAGGGGAATGAGCAGTTCTTC. Protein sequence: CASSSTIGQGNEQFF.

The V and J genes are TRBV5-1 and TRBJ1-6; TRBD1 is a possible D gene (5 bases). Germline V gene sequence: CDR1 SGHRS, CDR2 YFSETQ. Trimming left V 4 bases short and J 9 bases short, with 17 bases between. This CDR3 spans 15 amino acids. CDR3 DNA sequence: TGCGCCAGCAGCCCGGGGGAGGCTAGGGGTTCACCCCTCCACTTT. Translation: CASSPGEARGSPLHF.

The chain couples TRBV18 to TRBJ1-5; D uncertain. The ends were cut back, 2 bases at V and 6 bases at J, with 8 bases in the middle. Germline values: CDR1 KGHSH, CDR2 LQKENI. CDR3 length equals 13 residues. DNA for the CDR3: TGTGCCAGCTCACCAGGGGAGGGTCAGCCCCAGCATTTT. This gives the protein CASSPGEGQPQHF.

This chain connects TRBV19 to TRBJ1-1, with TRBD1 matching 7 bases. The J segment lost 1 base and the V segment lost 7 bases, leaving 12 bases of the junction unmatched. Germline V lookup: CDR1 LNHDA, CDR2 SQIVND (reference sequence). The CDR3 length is 16 residues. In DNA, the CDR3 is TGTGCCAGTACCTTAGATACGGCAGGGGGGAACACTGAAGCTTTCTTT. It yields the protein CASTLDTAGGNTEAFF.

The J gene is TRBJ1-1, the V gene TRBV5-1; unclear D gene. The CDR3 consists of 13 residues. Germline CDR1 and CDR2: SGHRS and YFSETQ. V gave up 7 bases and J gave up 1 base, with 11 bases separating them. The CDR3 sequence is CASRWAENTEAFF. The CDR3, as DNA: TGCGCCAGCCGTTGGGCAGAGAACACTGAAGCTTTCTTT. The variable domain in full, completed from reference TRBV5-1 and TRBJ1-1, reads KAGVTQTPRYLIKTRGQQVTLSCSPISGHRSVSWYQQTPGQGLQFLFEYFSETQRNKGNFPGRFSGRQFSNSRSEMNVSTLELGDSALYLCASRWAENTEAFFGQGTRLTVV.

The chain recombines TRBV5-1 with TRBJ2-7; tentatively, D is TRBD2 (6 bases). The ends were cut back, 4 bases at V and 2 bases at J, with 13 bases in the middle. The germline V gene has CDR1 SGHRS and CDR2 YFSETQ. CDR3 size: 14 residues. CDR3 residues: CASSAPGLTYEQYF. CDR3 sequence (DNA): TGCGCCAGCAGCGCCCCGGGACTGACCTACGAGCAGTACTTC.

CDR3 bases: TGTGCCTGGAGTAGGGAGAGAGGGACTGAAGCTTTCTTT. Translation gives CAWSRERGTEAFF. The rearrangement uses TRBV30 and TRBJ1-1, with D hard to call. Trimming left V 2 bases short and J 5 bases short, with 12 bases between. This CDR3 contains 13 residues. Germline assignment: CDR1 GTSNPN and CDR2 SVGIG (reference sequence).

The rearrangement uses TRBV11-2 and TRBJ2-7; 10 bases fit TRBD2. Germline values: CDR1 SGHAT, CDR2 FQNNGV. This CDR3 contains 15 residues. V dropped 2 bases and J dropped 0; count of bases not matched to a gene: 1. The CDR3 region has the DNA TGTGCCAGCAGCTTAACTAGCGGGGTCTCCTACGAGCAGTACTTC. Encoded protein: CASSLTSGVSYEQYF.

The chain joins TRBV6-6 to TRBJ2-7; D is uncertain. Per the germline V gene, CDR1 is MNHNY and CDR2 is SVGAGI (reference sequence). The CDR3 spans 16 residues. V lost 6 bases, J lost 0 bases, and 18 bases lay in between. The CDR3 reads CASSASTIPLSYEQYF. In DNA, the CDR3 is TGTGCCAGCAGCGCGTCCACTATTCCCCTCTCCTACGAGCAGTACTTC.

The DNA for the CDR3 is TGCGCCAGCAGCCACTTATATGGGGCGGGGGGGCGGTACGAGCAGTACTTC. It codes for CASSHLYGAGGRYEQYF. The J gene is TRBJ2-7, the V gene TRBV4-1; 9 positions agree with TRBD2. From germline, CDR1 is MGHRA and CDR2 YSYEKL. The CDR3 sequence is 17 residues long. J lost 4 bases, V lost 3 bases, and 13 bases had no gene match.

The V gene is TRBV29-1, the J gene TRBJ2-1, with 12 bases that match TRBD2. V gave up 7 bases and J gave up 6 bases; unmatched junction bases: 13. CDR3 length: 16 residues. The germline CDR1 and CDR2 sequences are SQVTM and ANQGSEA. CDR3 sequence (DNA): TGCAGCGCCCGGGGTACTTCTAGCGGGAGGGCCAATGAGCAGTTCTTC. It codes for CSARGTSSGRANEQFF.

The genes are TRBV6-1 and TRBJ1-4; TRBD1 matches 7 bases. The CDR3 covers 14 residues. Germline V gives CDR1 MNHNS, CDR2 SASEGT. The trim removed 6 bases at V and 5 bases at J, leaving 6 bases unmatched. The DNA for the CDR3 is TGTGCCAGCAGAGAACAGGGGATGAATGAAAAACTGTTTTTT. Its translation is CASREQGMNEKLFF.

This clone appeared once. CDR3 region: CASSPEDRYTEAFF. In DNA form, the CDR3 reads TGCGCCAGCAGCCCGGAGGACAGATACACTGAAGCTTTCTTT. V is TRBV4-3 and J is TRBJ1-1, with D maybe TRBD1 (6 bases). This CDR3 is 14 amino acids long. Germline V gene sequence: CDR1 LGHNA, CDR2 YSLEER. V gave up 4 bases and J gave up 3 bases, with 12 bases separating them.

V is TRBV9 and J is TRBJ1-1; possible D gene TRBD1, 6 bases. There are 14 residues in the CDR3. CDR1 and CDR2 from the germline V gene are SGDLS and YYNGEE. Deletions cut 4 bases from V and 4 bases from J, with 14 bases between. The CDR3 region is CASSPITGLTEAFF. The CDR3 region has the DNA TGTGCCAGCAGCCCGATCACAGGGCTCACTGAAGCTTTCTTT.

The J gene is TRBJ2-7, the V gene TRBV4-3; 7 bases align to TRBD1. V dropped 4 bases and J dropped 0; count of bases not matched to a gene: 6. This CDR3 is 15 amino acids long. The V gene's germline CDR1 is LGHNA and CDR2 YSLEER. CDR3 loop: CASSRQGESSYEQYF. The DNA for the CDR3 is TGCGCCAGCAGCCGGCAGGGGGAAAGCTCCTACGAGCAGTACTTC.

This chain links TRBV29-1 with TRBJ1-2, with a possible D match to TRBD1 (6 bases). Germline-derived CDR1 and CDR2 are SQVTM and ANQGSEA. The CDR3 has 12 residues. Trimming took off 6 bases at V and 1 base at J, with 9 bases between the two ends. CDR3 DNA sequence: TGCAGCGTGGAACAGGGTAACTATGGCTACACCTTC. Translating it yields CSVEQGNYGYTF.

The chain has TRBV4-3 and TRBJ2-1; 14 bases are a match to TRBD2. The V segment lost 4 bases and the J segment 6 bases; nucleotides outside the gene matches: 17. Germline V gene lookup returns CDR1 LGHNA and CDR2 YSLEER. This CDR3 contains 20 residues. The CDR3 region has the DNA TGCGCCAGCAGCCGCGAAACCCCCGGGACTAGCGGGAGTCGGGGCAATGAGCAGTTCTTC. This codes for CASSRETPGTSGSRGNEQFF.

This chain uses TRBV4-3 with TRBJ2-7, with D unclear. Between the trimmed V and J ends, which lost 0 bases and 3 bases, there was a span of 12 bases. Germline CDR1 and CDR2: LGHNA and YSLEER. This CDR3 is built from 15 residues. The CDR3 nucleotides are TGCGCCAGCAGCCAAGACCACAGTACTTTCTACGAGCAGTACTTC. It translates to CASSQDHSTFYEQYF.